This TCR beta chain came from a study of CXCR3-negative and CXCR3-positive naive CD8 T cells. Study results and limitations: Naive cells with CXCR3 showed TRB CDR3s that were more hydrophobic than those in CXCR3-negative naive cells. Similar TRBV-TRBJ usage characterized naive CXCR3-negative and CXCR3-positive cells; memory cells differed. Similarly elevated diversity marked both naive subsets, with memory CD8+ cells showing far lower diversity.

Germline values: CDR1 SQVTM, CDR2 ANQGSEA. The CDR3 is 13 amino acids. Phenotypically, naive CD8+ T cells corresponded to CD45RO-CCR7+CD27+CD95-. All TRB cDNA libraries came from 5' RACE performed with UMI labels. With the 5' RACE reads reprocessed, TCRdb shows one record per CDR3 protein and no DNA. The sample totals around 61,000 distinct CDR3 sequences; its top ten clones hold about 0.7%. As concerns this clonotype: Antigen unknown.

This chain connects TRBV29-1 to TRBJ2-1. The TCR originated in a human donor in good health. Some clones in this sample may be carry-over from other donors' samples. The source material was naive CXCR3+ CD8+ T cells from blood. The subset is: CD45RO-CCR7+CD27+CD95- naive CD8+ T cells expressing CXCR3 (TNR3+). Here the CDR3 reads CSVEESSYNEQFF.